These T cell receptor beta chains were read from a single sample in a study of T cell changes during pregnancy in multiple sclerosis. Measured with immunoSEQ multiplex PCR; TCRdb has only the in-frame clones, and not every one. The sample includes around 35,000 clones, approximately 90% of them seen just once. The starting material was CD8+ T cells from peripheral blood mononuclear cells, obtained before pregnancy. Receptors originate from a female donor with multiple sclerosis, enrolled in a pregnancy study. CDR3s include the opening cysteine and the closing phenylalanine or tryptophan. The D gene is left open where the match is weak.

j_gene,d_gene,v_gene,CDR3aa
TRBJ1-2,NA,TRBV4-3,CASSQDGQTYGYTF
TRBJ1-2,TRBD1,TRBV7-8,CASSLGDRGENGYTF
TRBJ2-3,NA,TRBV30,CAWSPHSTDTQYF
TRBJ2-5,TRBD2,TRBV5-1,CASRALREGLSRETQYF
NA,TRBD2,TRBV6-5,CASSPGGYEQYF
TRBJ2-5,NA,TRBV9,CASSAGIATQYF
TRBJ1-1,TRBD1,TRBV28,CASSLEGAWTEAFF
TRBJ1-3,TRBD1,TRBV9,CASSGGSTIYF
TRBJ2-1,NA,TRBV7-6,CASSRQSNEQFF
TRBJ2-5,TRBD1,TRBV5-6,CASSLVGRTGQETQYF
TRBJ1-2,TRBD1,TRBV27,CASSLGQGLNPGYTF
TRBJ1-2,NA,TRBV19,CASGPHRGYTF
TRBJ2-2,TRBD2,TRBV6-1,CASSELAVTGELFF
TRBJ2-3,NA,TRBV9,CASSVRGGDNTDTQYF
TRBJ2-3,NA,TRBV4-1,CASSRGSTDTQYF
TRBJ1-2,NA,TRBV20-1,CSARTENGYTF
TRBJ2-7,NA,TRBV7-9,CASSSNYEQYF
TRBJ1-3,NA,TRBV5-5,CASSLDPSSGNTIYF
TRBJ2-2,NA,TRBV7-9,CASSLGAGELFF
TRBJ2-1,NA,TRBV4-1,CASSQERRSYNEQFF
TRBJ1-1,NA,TRBV19,CASSITTGNDRRGTEAFF